These T cell receptor beta chains were read from a single sample in a study of T cell responses to AZD1222 COVID-19 vaccine. Produced via immunoSEQ multiplex PCR; TCRdb's table is partial and in-frame only. The data hold about 140,000 clones, with 91% observed a single time. This specimen consisted of peripheral blood, obtained on day 0 of AZD1222 vaccination. The receptors come from an adult in good health. CDR3s include the opening cysteine and the closing phenylalanine or tryptophan. D genes are given only for firm matches. Rows give clone size only sometimes, using once, few, many, or a class for an expanded clone.

d_call,j_call,clone_size,v_call,cdr3_nt,cdr3_aa
TRBD1,TRBJ1-4,NA,TRBV29-1,TGCAGCGTGCCGAGGGGACAGGAGAATGAAAAACTGTTTTTT,CSVPRGQENEKLFF
TRBD1,TRBJ2-5,NA,TRBV29-1,TGCAGCGTTCTGGGACAGGGGATGGAGACCCAGTACTTC,CSVLGQGMETQYF
NA,TRBJ1-1,few,TRBV10-2,TGCGCCAGCACGGAAGGGCGGACTGAAGCTTTCTTT,CASTEGRTEAFF
TRBD1,TRBJ1-3,NA,TRBV6-5,TGTGCCAGCAGTTTTGACAGGGCCTCTGGAAACACCATATATTTT,CASSFDRASGNTIYF
TRBD1,TRBJ2-1,NA,TRBV5-5,TGTGCCAGCAGCAGGACAGGGGATCTTGAGAATGAGCAGTTCTTC,CASSRTGDLENEQFF
NA,TRBJ1-2,NA,TRBV6-5,TGTGCCAGCAGTACGACAGGACTGACTGGCTACACCTTC,CASSTTGLTGYTF
NA,TRBJ2-2,NA,TRBV6-4,TGTGCCAGCAGTGACCTTAAGGGGGAGCTGTTTTTT,CASSDLKGELFF
TRBD2,TRBJ2-1,once,TRBV7-3,TGTGCCAGCAGCTTGTCTAGCGGGGGGCGACCCGACAATGAGCAGTTCTTC,CASSLSSGGRPDNEQFF
TRBD1,TRBJ1-6,NA,TRBV3-1/TRBV3-2,TGTGCCAGCAGCCCCCGGGACAGGGTGAAGTGTAATTCACCCCTCCACTTT,CASSPRDRVKCNSPLHF
NA,TRBJ2-2,NA,TRBV9,TGTGCCAGCAGCGTAGAGCCCCACACCGGGGAGCTGTTTTTT,CASSVEPHTGELFF
NA,TRBJ2-1,NA,TRBV7-2,TGTGCCAGCAGCTTAGGCGCAGGCTTAAACAATGAGCAGTTCTTC,CASSLGAGLNNEQFF
NA,TRBJ1-2,NA,TRBV7-9,TGTGCCAGCAGCGAGAGGGAGGGCTATGGCTACACCTTC,CASSEREGYGYTF
NA,TRBJ2-1,NA,TRBV7-6,TGTGCCAGCAGCTTAAGCTGGAACAATGAGCAGTTCTTC,CASSLSWNNEQFF
TRBD2,TRBJ2-5,NA,TRBV9,TGTGCCAGCAGCGTTGGGACTAGCCAAGAGACCCAGTACTTC,CASSVGTSQETQYF